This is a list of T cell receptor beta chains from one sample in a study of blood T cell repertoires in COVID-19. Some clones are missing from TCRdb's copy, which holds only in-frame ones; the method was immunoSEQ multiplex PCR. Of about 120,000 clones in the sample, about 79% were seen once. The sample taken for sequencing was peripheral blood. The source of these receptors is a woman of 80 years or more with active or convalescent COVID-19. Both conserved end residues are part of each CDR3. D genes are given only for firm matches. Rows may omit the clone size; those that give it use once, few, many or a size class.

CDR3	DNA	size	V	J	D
CASSLSFGELFF	TGTGCCAGCAGCTTATCTTTCGGGGAGCTGTTTTTT	once	TRBV11-2	TRBJ2-2	-
CASSARLAGASGELFF	TGTGCCAGCAGCGCACGACTAGCGGGAGCGAGCGGGGAGCTGTTTTTT	once	TRBV11-2	TRBJ2-2	TRBD2
CASSLVGTGAYEQYF	TGTGCCAGCAGCTTAGTTGGGACAGGGGCCTACGAGCAGTACTTC	few	TRBV7-2	TRBJ2-7	TRBD1
CASSTGTGGSLGYEQYF	TGCGCCAGCTCGACCGGGACAGGGGGATCCTTAGGCTACGAGCAGTACTTC	-	TRBV5-1	TRBJ2-7	TRBD1
CASSLGGGAGYTF	TGCGCCAGCAGCTTGGGGGGGGGCGCTGGCTACACCTTC	-	TRBV5-1	TRBJ1-2	-
CASSKRWDRADQPQHF	TGTGCCAGCAGCAAACGATGGGACAGGGCCGATCAGCCCCAGCATTTT	-	TRBV5-6	TRBJ1-5	TRBD1
CASSQDRFSGQGAGSGNTIYF	TGTGCCAGCAGCCAAGATCGATTTTCGGGACAGGGGGCCGGTTCTGGAAACACCATATATTTT	once	TRBV3-1/TRBV3-2	TRBJ1-3	TRBD1
CASSLLAGTDLGQFF	TGTGCCAGCAGTCTTCTAGCGGGGACGGACCTAGGGCAGTTCTTC	-	TRBV11-2	TRBJ2-1	TRBD2
CAWSLAGGPMFDTQYF	TGTGCCTGGAGTCTAGCGGGAGGGCCAATGTTCGATACGCAGTATTTT	-	TRBV30	TRBJ2-3	TRBD2
CASSESSYFCSYEQYF	TGCGCCAGCAGTGAGTCATCGTACTTCTGCTCCTACGAGCAGTACTTC	-	TRBV10-1	TRBJ2-7	-
CASSLENRDTTEAFF	TGCGCCAGCAGCTTGGAGAACAGGGATACCACTGAAGCTTTCTTT	-	TRBV5-1	TRBJ1-1	-
CASSGGLAGEARFF	TGTGCCAGCAGTGGGGGGCTAGCGGGAGAGGCGCGGTTCTTC	-	TRBV2	TRBJ2-1	TRBD2
CASSLTGGWDEQFF	TGTGCCAGCAGCTTAACGGGAGGTTGGGATGAGCAGTTCTTC	-	TRBV7-3	TRBJ2-1	-
CASSRRQSSDTQYF	TGTGCCAGCAGCCGCCGACAATCATCAGATACGCAGTATTTT	-	TRBV5-4	TRBJ2-3	-
CASSPWRLAGVSHTDTQYF	TGTGCCAGCAGCCCTTGGCGACTAGCGGGAGTCTCCCACACAGATACGCAGTATTTT	-	TRBV21-1	TRBJ2-3	-
CASSSGYSGQETQYF	TGTGCCAGCAGCTCTGGTTATAGCGGCCAAGAGACCCAGTACTTC	-	TRBV6-5	TRBJ2-5	-
CAISGGFGTGQNNEQFF	TGTGCCATCAGTGGGGGGTTCGGGACAGGGCAAAACAATGAGCAGTTCTTC	-	TRBV10-3	TRBJ2-1	TRBD1
CASRVTPATTEAFF	TGTGCCAGCAGAGTGACACCCGCGACCACTGAAGCTTTCTTT	-	TRBV2	TRBJ1-1	-
CASSLGQGLWKAFF	TGTGCCAGCAGCCTAGGACAGGGATTATGGAAAGCTTTCTTT	-	TRBV6-1	TRBJ1-1	TRBD1
CASSFPQGNTIYF	TGTGCCAGCAGCTTCCCTCAGGGAAACACCATATATTTT	once	TRBV28	TRBJ1-3	-
CASSLGTVKRRETQYF	TGTGCCAGCAGCTTGGGGACAGTAAAAAGACGAGAGACCCAGTACTTC	-	TRBV11-1	TRBJ2-5	TRBD1
CASSLGQTRSGNTIYF	TGTGCCAGCTCCCTCGGACAGACTCGCTCTGGAAACACCATATATTTT	-	TRBV18	TRBJ1-3	-
CASSFEGWNEQFF	TGTGCCAGCAGCTTCGAGGGATGGAATGAGCAGTTCTTC	-	TRBV5-8	TRBJ2-1	-
CASSQGAQETQYF	TGTGCCAGCAGCCAGGGCGCGCAAGAGACCCAGTACTTC	-	TRBV3-1/TRBV3-2	TRBJ2-5	-
CAISPGTGYNEQFF	TGTGCCATCAGTCCCGGGACAGGATACAATGAGCAGTTCTTC	once	TRBV10-3	TRBJ2-1	TRBD1
CSGGLLSYNEQFF	TGCAGCGGGGGTCTTCTCTCCTACAATGAGCAGTTCTTC	-	TRBV29-1	TRBJ2-1	-
CASSPDFLAAIISYEQYF	TGTGCCAGCTCACCAGATTTTCTAGCGGCTATTATCTCCTACGAGCAGTACTTC	-	TRBV18	TRBJ2-7	TRBD2
CASSAWGDGTDTQYF	TGTGCCAGCAGCGCCTGGGGAGACGGAACAGATACGCAGTATTTT	-	TRBV7-3	TRBJ2-3	-
CAWSRIIYGYTF	TGTGCCTGGAGCAGGATAATCTATGGCTACACCTTC	-	TRBV30	TRBJ1-2	-
CASSLVGSGIIYEQYF	TGTGCCAGCAGCTTGGTGGGTAGCGGGATAATCTACGAGCAGTACTTC	-	TRBV5-6	TRBJ2-7	TRBD2
CASRQGGRTEAFF	TGTGCCAGCAGGCAGGGAGGGAGAACTGAAGCTTTCTTT	-	TRBV3-1/TRBV3-2	TRBJ1-1	-
CAISEIRDRGLSRISPLHF	TGTGCCATCAGTGAGATAAGGGACAGGGGGCTTTCACGTATCTCACCCCTCCACTTT	-	TRBV10-3	TRBJ1-6	TRBD1
CASIRDSNTEAFF	TGCGCCAGCATCCGGGATAGTAACACTGAAGCTTTCTTT	once	TRBV5-1	TRBJ1-1	-
CASSLVLSGANVLTF	TGTGCCAGCAGCTTGGTCTTATCTGGGGCCAACGTCCTGACTTTC	-	TRBV5-5	TRBJ2-6	-
CASSLRTGLRTDTQYF	TGTGCCAGCAGCTTACGGACAGGACTCCGCACAGATACGCAGTATTTT	-	TRBV5-5	TRBJ2-3	TRBD1
CASSRLAGRSTDTQYF	TGTGCCAGCAGCCGACTAGCGGGCAGAAGCACAGATACGCAGTATTTT	-	TRBV14	TRBJ2-3	TRBD2
CASSIGQGSLELFF	TGTGCCAGTAGTATTGGACAGGGTAGTTTGGAGCTGTTTTTT	-	TRBV19	TRBJ2-2	TRBD1
CATSSHRQGTGNTIYF	TGTGCCACCAGCAGCCACCGTCAGGGTACTGGAAACACCATATATTTT	-	TRBV15	TRBJ1-3	-
CASSIPSREAITDTQYF	TGTGCCAGCAGCATCCCTTCCCGGGAGGCGATCACAGATACGCAGTATTTT	many	TRBV11-2	TRBJ2-3	TRBD2
CASYGLEHNEQFF	TGTGCCAGCTACGGACTAGAGCACAATGAGCAGTTCTTC	few	TRBV6-6	TRBJ2-1	TRBD2
CASSRQGANSPLHF	TGTGCCAGCAGTAGACAGGGGGCGAATTCACCCCTCCACTTT	-	TRBV2	TRBJ1-6	TRBD1
CASSLVNSYNEQFF	TGCGCCAGCAGCTTGGTAAACTCCTACAATGAGCAGTTCTTC	-	TRBV5-1	TRBJ2-1	-
CASSPGTDYGYTF	TGTGCCAGCAGTCCCGGGACAGACTATGGCTACACCTTC	once	TRBV6-5	TRBJ1-2	TRBD1
CAISESGLGQFF	TGTGCCATCAGTGAGTCGGGGCTTGGACAGTTCTTC	-	TRBV10-3	TRBJ2-1	-
CASSLVFWSSSYEQYF	TGTGCCAGCAGCTTAGTCTTTTGGTCCAGCTCCTACGAGCAGTACTTC	-	TRBV11-2	TRBJ2-7	-
CASSAQGRDYGYTF	TGTGCCAGCAGTGCCCAGGGGCGCGACTATGGCTACACCTTC	-	TRBV2	TRBJ1-2	-
CASTQGQGLYGYTF	TGTGCCAGCACCCAAGGACAGGGCCTCTATGGCTACACCTTC	-	TRBV2	TRBJ1-2	TRBD1
CASSDGGARYTEAFF	TGTGCCAGCAGTGACGGGGGGGCGCGTTATACTGAAGCTTTCTTT	-	TRBV2	TRBJ1-1	-
CASSPSLAGEETQYF	TGTGCCAGCAGTCCGAGCCTAGCGGGAGAGGAGACCCAGTACTTC	-	TRBV6-5	TRBJ2-5	TRBD2
CASRTFGQGDTEAFF	TGTGCCAGCAGGACCTTTGGACAGGGAGACACTGAAGCTTTCTTT	-	TRBV27	TRBJ1-1	TRBD1